Here is one TCR beta chain with its context. The sample belongs to a study of shared clonotypes between healthy human individuals. Germline trimming cut 4 bases from V and 1 base from J; bases unmatched to any gene: 10. The CDR3 is 16 residues long. Germline V gene data show CDR1 as MNHNS and CDR2 as SASEGT. Sorted-subset replicate PCR reactions were performed with roughly 200 ng DNA, corresponding to tens of thousands of T cell genomes. Sequencing used immunoSEQ multiplex PCR; TCRdb keeps in-frame clones, though not all of them. Of about 1 million clones detected, about 75% appear once; the ten largest clones hold roughly 1.4%.

The source of this sequence is a man in his late teens or twenties in good health. The chain recombines TRBV6-1 with TRBJ2-7; TRBD2 aligns across 7 bases. What was sequenced was memory CD4+ T cells sorted from blood. Noted subset: CD45RA-negative fraction. CDR3 in DNA: TGTGCCAGCAGTGGACGGCGGGAGTCTGGATCCTACGAGCAGTACTTC. This codes for CASSGRRESGSYEQYF.